This T cell receptor (beta chain) was sequenced for a study of blood T cell repertoires in COVID-19. The protocol was immunoSEQ multiplex PCR, while the TCRdb copy is restricted to in-frame clones and leaves out a portion. The sample lists 150,000 to 180,000 clones; about 80% were seen once. A single count supports this clone. V was shortened by 5 bases and J by 8 bases, with 12 bases between the two germline ends. Germline CDR1 is SNHLY and CDR2 is FYNNEI. The CDR3 loop spans 12 amino acids. This receptor was taken from a woman aged 60-75 years with acute or convalescent COVID-19. The sample comprised peripheral blood. This chain joins TRBV2 and TRBJ1-2, with D possibly being TRBD1 (6 bases). The chain's CDR3 is CASSPRGGGYTF. The CDR3 DNA sequence: TGTGCCAGCAGTCCCAGGGGAGGGGGCTACACCTTC.